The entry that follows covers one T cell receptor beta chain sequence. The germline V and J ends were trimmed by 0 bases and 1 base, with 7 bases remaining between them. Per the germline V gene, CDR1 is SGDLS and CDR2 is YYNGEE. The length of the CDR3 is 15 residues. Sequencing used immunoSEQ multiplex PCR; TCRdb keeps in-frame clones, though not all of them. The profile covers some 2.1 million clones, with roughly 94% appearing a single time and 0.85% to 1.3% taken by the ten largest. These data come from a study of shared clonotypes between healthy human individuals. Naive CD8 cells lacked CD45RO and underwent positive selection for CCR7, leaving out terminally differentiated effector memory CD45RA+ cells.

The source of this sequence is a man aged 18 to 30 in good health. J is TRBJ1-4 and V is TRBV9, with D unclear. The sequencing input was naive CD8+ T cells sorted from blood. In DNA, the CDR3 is TGTGCCAGCAGCGTAGCTTGGGGAACTAATGAAAAACTGTTTTTT. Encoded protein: CASSVAWGTNEKLFF.